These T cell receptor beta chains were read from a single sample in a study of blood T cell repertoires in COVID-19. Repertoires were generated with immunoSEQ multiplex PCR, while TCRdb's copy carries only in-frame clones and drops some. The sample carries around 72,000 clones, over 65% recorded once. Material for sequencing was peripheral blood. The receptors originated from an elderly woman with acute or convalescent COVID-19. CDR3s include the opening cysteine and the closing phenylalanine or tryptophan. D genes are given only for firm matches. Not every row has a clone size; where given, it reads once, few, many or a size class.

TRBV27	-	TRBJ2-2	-	CASSLLRTGGELFF	TGTGCCAGCAGTTTGCTCCGAACTGGCGGGGAGCTGTTTTTT
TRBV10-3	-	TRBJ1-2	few	CAISESGTSLAYGYTF	TGTGCCATCAGTGAGTCGGGGACTTCCTTGGCCTATGGCTACACCTTC
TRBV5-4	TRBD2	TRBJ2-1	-	CASSLGTRSYNEQFF	TGTGCCAGCAGCCTAGGGACTAGATCCTACAATGAGCAGTTCTTC
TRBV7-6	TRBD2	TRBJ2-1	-	CASSLGLAADEQFF	TGTGCCAGCAGCTTAGGACTAGCGGCCGATGAGCAGTTCTTC
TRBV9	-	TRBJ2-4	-	CASSVDTLWGPKNIQYF	TGTGCCAGCAGCGTAGACACGTTATGGGGGCCCAAAAACATTCAGTACTTC
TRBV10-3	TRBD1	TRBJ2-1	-	CAISNPGGGEGEQFF	TGTGCCATCAGCAACCCAGGGGGCGGAGAGGGTGAGCAGTTCTTC
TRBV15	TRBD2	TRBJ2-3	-	CATSRSTSGTDTQYF	TGTGCCACCAGCAGGTCGACTAGCGGCACAGATACGCAGTATTTT
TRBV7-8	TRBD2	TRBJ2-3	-	CAAGSGGGSTDTQYF	TGTGCCGCCGGGAGCGGGGGGGGATCCACAGATACGCAGTATTTT
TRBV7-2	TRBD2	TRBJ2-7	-	CASSLPLGTRLEQYF	TGTGCCAGCAGCTTACCCCTTGGGACTAGACTCGAGCAGTACTTC
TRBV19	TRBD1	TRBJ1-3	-	CASSIDRTGFLAGNTIYF	TGTGCCAGTAGTATAGACCGGACAGGCTTTTTGGCTGGAAACACCATATATTTT
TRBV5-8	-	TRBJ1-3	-	CASSLGLSGNTIYF	TGTGCCAGCAGCTTGGGACTCTCTGGAAACACCATATATTTT
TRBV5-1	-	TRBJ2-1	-	CASSLAGDNEQFF	TGCGCCAGCAGCTTGGCGGGAGACAATGAGCAGTTCTTC
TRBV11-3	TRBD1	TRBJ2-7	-	CASSADRGREQYF	TGTGCCAGCAGCGCTGACAGGGGCCGCGAGCAGTACTTC
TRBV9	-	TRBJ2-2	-	CASSVQGWYTGELFF	TGTGCCAGCAGCGTTCAGGGATGGTACACCGGGGAGCTGTTTTTT
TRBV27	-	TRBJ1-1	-	CASSLGTANTEAFF	TGTGCCAGCAGTTTAGGTACAGCGAACACTGAAGCTTTCTTT
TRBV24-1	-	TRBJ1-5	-	CATSAGNSNQPQHF	TGTGCCACCAGTGCAGGAAATAGCAATCAGCCCCAGCATTTT
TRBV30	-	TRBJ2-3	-	CACPLAASTDTQYF	TGTGCCTGCCCCTTAGCGGCTAGCACAGATACGCAGTATTTT
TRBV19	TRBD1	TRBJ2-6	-	CASRGQGAAGANVLTF	TGTGCCAGTAGGGGACAGGGGGCCGCTGGGGCCAACGTCCTGACTTTC
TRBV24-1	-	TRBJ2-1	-	CATSGYAPKNNEQFF	TGTGCCACCAGTGGTTATGCGCCGAAGAACAATGAGCAGTTCTTC
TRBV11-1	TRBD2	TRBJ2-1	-	CASRYERGQINEQFF	TGTGCCAGCAGGTATGAGCGGGGCCAGATTAATGAGCAGTTCTTC
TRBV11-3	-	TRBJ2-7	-	CASSLFGTVSYEQYF	TGTGCCAGCAGCTTATTTGGTACAGTTTCCTACGAGCAGTACTTC
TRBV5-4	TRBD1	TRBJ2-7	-	CASSPRDRGGDEQYF	TGTGCCAGCAGCCCAAGGGACAGGGGAGGTGACGAGCAGTACTTC
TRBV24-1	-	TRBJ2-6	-	CATRGSGANVLTF	TGTGCCACTAGAGGCTCTGGGGCCAACGTCCTGACTTTC
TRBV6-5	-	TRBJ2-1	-	CASTAGLSYNEQFF	TGTGCCAGCACTGCGGGACTCTCCTACAATGAGCAGTTCTTC
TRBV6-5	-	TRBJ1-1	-	CASTSGQREAFF	TGTGCCAGCACGTCGGGACAACGTGAAGCTTTCTTT
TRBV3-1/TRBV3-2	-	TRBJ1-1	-	CASSHIIMAGAMDTEAFF	TGTGCCAGCAGCCATATAATTATGGCGGGGGCAATGGACACTGAAGCTTTCTTT
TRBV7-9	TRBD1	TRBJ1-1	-	CASSPGTAPGNTEAFF	TGTGCCAGCAGCCCCGGGACAGCTCCGGGGAACACTGAAGCTTTCTTT
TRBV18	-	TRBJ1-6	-	CASSPISDSNSPLHF	TGTGCCAGCTCACCCATATCGGACAGTAATTCACCCCTCCACTTT
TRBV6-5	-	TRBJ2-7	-	CASLLGHSYEQYF	TGTGCCAGCCTATTGGGACATTCCTACGAGCAGTACTTC
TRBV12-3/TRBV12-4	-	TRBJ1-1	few	CASIPSGVTEAFF	TGTGCCAGCATCCCGTCGGGGGTCACTGAAGCTTTCTTT
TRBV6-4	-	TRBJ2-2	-	CASSDSASNVAGELFF	TGTGCCAGCAGTGACTCGGCTAGCAATGTGGCCGGGGAGCTGTTTTTT
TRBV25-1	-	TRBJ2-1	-	CASSGPISYNEQFF	TGTGCCAGCAGTGGCCCTATCTCCTACAATGAGCAGTTCTTC
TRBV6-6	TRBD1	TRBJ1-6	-	CASRIDTGGRNSPLHF	TGTGCCAGCAGAATAGACACAGGGGGGAGGAATTCACCCCTCCACTTT
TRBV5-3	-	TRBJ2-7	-	CARRFQIAVCSCEQYF	TGTGCCAGAAGATTCCAAATAGCGGTCTGCTCCTGCGAGCAGTACTTC
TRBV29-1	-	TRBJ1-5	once	CSADGGNGQPQHF	TGCAGCGCCGACGGGGGAAACGGGCAGCCCCAGCATTTT
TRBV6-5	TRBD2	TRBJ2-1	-	CASIIAGAYNEQFF	TGTGCCAGCATCATAGCGGGCGCTTACAATGAGCAGTTCTTC
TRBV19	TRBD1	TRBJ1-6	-	CASSTGGSNSPLHF	TGTGCCAGTAGTACAGGGGGCAGTAATTCACCCCTCCACTTT
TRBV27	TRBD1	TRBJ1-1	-	CASSFDRAGLEAFF	TGTGCCAGCAGTTTTGACAGGGCTGGCCTTGAAGCTTTCTTT
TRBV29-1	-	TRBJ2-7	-	CSVRGGRTSTAALEQYF	TGCAGCGTGAGGGGGGGACGGACTTCTACTGCGGCCCTGGAGCAGTACTTC
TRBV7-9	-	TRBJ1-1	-	CASSSDVVKEGQNTEAFF	TGTGCCAGCAGTTCAGATGTTGTCAAGGAGGGCCAAAACACTGAAGCTTTCTTT
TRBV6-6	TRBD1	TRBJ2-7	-	CASSYSGTGRAEQYF	TGTGCCAGCAGTTACTCGGGGACAGGGAGGGCCGAGCAGTACTTC
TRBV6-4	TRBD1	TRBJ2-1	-	CASSDRDRVYNEQFF	TGTGCCAGCAGTGACCGGGACAGGGTATACAATGAGCAGTTCTTC
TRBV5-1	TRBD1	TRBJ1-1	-	CASSPQGMNTEAFF	TGCGCCAGCAGTCCACAGGGGATGAACACTGAAGCTTTCTTT
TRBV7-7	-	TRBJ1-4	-	CASSLAPNEKLFF	TGTGCTAGCAGCTTAGCCCCAAATGAAAAACTGTTTTTT
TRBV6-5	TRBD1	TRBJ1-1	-	CASSRTGTGNTEAFF	TGTGCCAGCAGCCGGACCGGGACAGGGAACACTGAAGCTTTCTTT
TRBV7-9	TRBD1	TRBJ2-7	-	CASSFLTGTSYEQYF	TGTGCCAGCAGCTTTTTGACAGGGACCTCCTACGAGCAGTACTTC
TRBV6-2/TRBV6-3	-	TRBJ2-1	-	CASSYRGNNEQFF	TGTGCCAGCAGTTACAGGGGCAACAATGAGCAGTTCTTC
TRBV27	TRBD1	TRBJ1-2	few	CASSLTSSSGTGRNTF	TGTGCCAGCAGTTTAACGTCTTCATCCGGGACAGGGAGAAACACCTTC
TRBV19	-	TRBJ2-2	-	CASAGTTGELFF	TGTGCCAGTGCGGGAACCACCGGGGAGCTGTTTTTT
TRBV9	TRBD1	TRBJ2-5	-	CASSAGRGKGETQYF	TGTGCCAGCAGCGCCGGCAGGGGGAAAGGTGAGACCCAGTACTTC
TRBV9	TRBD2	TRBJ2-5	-	CASSAGLAGGEEETQYF	TGTGCCAGCAGCGCCGGACTAGCGGGAGGGGAAGAGGAGACCCAGTACTTC
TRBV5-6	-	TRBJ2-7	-	CASSSTRIYRRNEQYF	TGTGCCAGCAGCTCGACACGGATTTACCGGAGGAACGAGCAGTACTTC
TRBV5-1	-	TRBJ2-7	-	CASSPMTSTVTYEQYF	TGCGCCAGCAGCCCTATGACCTCGACAGTAACCTACGAGCAGTACTTC
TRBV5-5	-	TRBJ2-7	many	CASSRRTGESYEQYF	TGTGCCAGCAGCCGACGGACGGGAGAATCCTACGAGCAGTACTTC
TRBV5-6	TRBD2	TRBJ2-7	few	CASSRLAGGPYEQYF	TGTGCCAGCAGCCGACTAGCGGGGGGACCCTACGAGCAGTACTTC